The 6 T cell receptor beta chains in this list originate from one sample, sequenced in a study of blood T cell repertoires in COVID-19. The repertoire was sequenced with immunoSEQ multiplex PCR; TCRdb's copy has only in-frame clones and lacks some. The sample contains roughly 250,000 clones, around 90% of which appear only once. The sample comprised PBMCs or T cells enriched from blood (not recorded which). The receptors were sampled from a woman between 45 and 60 years old who had recovered from COVID-19.

This clone was seen ten or more times. V is TRBV30 and J is TRBJ1-6; 7 bases map to TRBD1. Trimming cost V 5 bases and J 13 bases; bases outside gene matches: 11. CDR1 is GTSNPN, CDR2 SVGIG, per germline (reference sequence). The CDR3 has 13 amino acids. The CDR3 reads CAWGTELGYPLHF. The CDR3 DNA sequence: TGTGCCTGGGGGACAGAGCTGGGGTATCCCCTCCACTTT.

J is TRBJ2-1 and V is TRBV7-9; 11 nucleotides align to TRBD1. Germline V gene lookup returns CDR1 SEHNR and CDR2 FQNEAQ (reference sequence). The trim removed 0 bases at V and 9 bases at J, leaving 7 bases unmatched. CDR3 length: 16 amino acids. The CDR3 DNA is TGTGCCAGCAGCTTAGCCGGGACAGGGGGTTTTAGTGAGCAGTTCTTC. It codes for CASSLAGTGGFSEQFF.

The genes are TRBV9 and TRBJ1-1; D may be TRBD1 (5 bases). The CDR3 loop spans 16 amino acids. The V and J ends lost 0 bases and 4 bases respectively, with 16 bases between them. CDR1 SGDLS and CDR2 YYNGEE come from the germline V gene. CDR3 sequence reads: CASSVGGGSVSTEAFF. The CDR3 nucleotides read TGTGCCAGCAGCGTAGGCGGGGGGAGTGTAAGCACTGAAGCTTTCTTT.

This sequence joins TRBV11-2 and TRBJ2-1; 12 nucleotides match TRBD2. The junction had 7 bases not matched to a gene; V was cut back by 5 bases and J by 5 bases. Germline assignment: CDR1 SGHAT and CDR2 FQNNGV. This CDR3 region has 16 residues. CDR3: CASSELRTSGDNEQFF. The CDR3 coding sequence is TGTGCCAGCAGCGAGCTCCGGACTAGCGGGGACAATGAGCAGTTCTTC.

CDR3 coding DNA: TGTGCCAGCAGTCCACTCCGTGGGACAGGGGGTTTGTTGGGGACCCAGTACTTC. Protein: CASSPLRGTGGLLGTQYF. The rearrangement uses TRBV6-6 and TRBJ2-5; 11 bases line up with TRBD1. The CDR3 runs 18 residues. V was pared by 5 bases and J by 7 bases, with 18 bases of the junction left unmatched. The germline CDR1 and CDR2 sequences are MNHNY and SVGAGI (reference sequence).

This rearrangement joins TRBV3-1 (or the pseudogene TRBV3-2) to TRBJ2-5, with D unresolved. This CDR3 contains 11 residues. Trimming stripped 3 bases from V and 3 bases from J, with 2 bases between. In germline, CDR1 is LGHDT, CDR2 YNNKEL (reference sequence). CDR3 DNA sequence: TGTGCCAGCAGCCACAAAGAGACCCAGTACTTC. Translating it yields CASSHKETQYF.